The 16 T cell receptor beta chains reported below all come from one sample, sequenced in a study of Ad26.COV2.S vaccination and SARS-CoV-2 variants. Treatment given: 15 to 20 received Ad26.COV2.S at low or high dose, single or two shots; 5 received placebo; per-sample allocation not given. Day 63 following the first vaccine or placebo injection was when the samples were taken. Sequenced by immunoSEQ multiplex PCR; TCRdb stores in-frame clones only, minus some. The sample contains about 480,000 clones, 87% of which appear only once. The source material was peripheral blood, sampled in a trial of Ad26.COV2.S vaccine versus placebo. The receptors here all came from a person between 18 and 65 years old who received the Ad26.COV2.S COVID-19 vaccine or a placebo.

The chain has TRBV28 and TRBJ1-2, with a tentative D call TRBD1 (5 bases). This CDR3 is 15 amino acids long. Germline loops: CDR1 MDHEN, CDR2 SYDVKM. The V gene lost 4 bases and the J gene lost 0 bases, with 12 bases spanning the gap. CDR3 amino acids: CASSWATVSNYGYTF. CDR3 nucleotides: TGTGCCAGCAGTTGGGCGACAGTTTCTAACTATGGCTACACCTTC.

The chain recombines TRBV9 with TRBJ2-7; a weak D match, TRBD1 (5 bases). CDR3 length: 14 amino acids. Germline lookup yields CDR1 SGDLS and CDR2 YYNGEE. Trimming removed 3 bases at V and 7 bases at J, with 17 bases between. The CDR3 DNA reads as TGTGCCAGCAGCGACGGACAAAAGGGGTGGGAGCAGTACTTC. This gives the protein CASSDGQKGWEQYF.

The V gene is TRBV30, the J gene TRBJ1-1, with D possibly matching TRBD1 (5 bases). This CDR3 is 13 amino acids long. The V end was cut by 3 bases, the J end by 1 base, with 9 bases between. Germline assignment: CDR1 GTSNPN and CDR2 SVGIG (reference sequence). This chain's CDR3 is CAWSAGWNTEAFF. The CDR3 DNA follows: TGTGCCTGGAGCGCAGGGTGGAACACTGAAGCTTTCTTT.

This clone was recorded once. CDR3 amino acids: CATPGTVRTDTQYF. The CDR3 nucleotides are TGTGCCACCCCCGGGACAGTGCGAACAGATACGCAGTATTTT. The rearrangement joins TRBV30 to TRBJ2-3; 7 positions match TRBD1. V lost 8 bases, J lost 3 bases, and 11 bases stayed unmatched. CDR3 length: 14 residues. Germline V CDR1 and CDR2: GTSNPN, SVGIG (reference sequence). Full variable domain (remainder filled in from reference TRBV30 and TRBJ2-3): SQTIHQWPATLVQPVGSPLSLECTVEGTSNPNLYWYRQAAGRGLQLLFYSVGIGQISSEVPQNLSASRPQDRQFILSSKKLLLSDSGFYLCATPGTVRTDTQYFGPGTRLTVL.

This chain joins TRBV7-9 and TRBJ2-1, with 7 bases aligning to TRBD2. Germline lookup yields CDR1 SEHNR and CDR2 FQNEAQ (reference sequence). V trimming: 1 base; J trimming: 9 bases; junction bases outside the gene matches: 6. The CDR3 totals 14 residues. The CDR3 protein is CASSLDGRSSEQFF. CDR3 sequence (DNA): TGTGCCAGCAGCTTAGACGGGAGGAGCAGTGAGCAGTTCTTC.

This rearrangement joins TRBV10-2 to TRBJ2-3; D unresolved. Trimming left V 1 base short and J 7 bases short, with 9 bases between. Germline CDR1 reads WSHSY; CDR2 reads SAAADI. The length of the CDR3 is 13 residues. In DNA form, the CDR3 reads TGCGCCAGCAGTGAGTTGGATCCCAATACGCAGTATTTT. Translated: CASSELDPNTQYF.

Regarding this clone: Other DNA sequences in the same sample also yield this CDR3. This sequence joins TRBV5-1 and TRBJ2-7; TRBD2 aligns across 12 bases. Germline V gives CDR1 SGHRS, CDR2 YFSETQ. This CDR3 has 15 amino acids. Trimming removed 0 bases from V and 4 bases from J; junction bases left unmatched: 2. CDR3 region: CASSLGTSGAYEQYF. The CDR3, as DNA: TGCGCCAGCAGCTTGGGGACTAGCGGGGCATACGAGCAGTACTTC.

CDR3 bases: TGTGCCAGCGGATTTGTCTCCGGAAACACCATATATTTT. Residues: CASGFVSGNTIYF. This chain links TRBV6-6 with TRBJ1-3; D not certain. The CDR3 is 13 residues long. CDR1 is MNHNY and CDR2 is SVGAGI in the germline V gene (reference sequence). The V end was cut by 8 bases, the J end by 4 bases, with 12 bases between.

The V and J genes are TRBV4-3 and TRBJ2-7; tentative D call: TRBD1 (6 bases). The length of the CDR3 is 15 residues. V was pared by 1 base and J by 3 bases, with 13 bases between. Germline assignment: CDR1 LGHNA and CDR2 YSLEER. This CDR3 is CASSQAPDSLYEQYF. The DNA of the CDR3 is TGCGCCAGCAGCCAAGCCCCGGACAGCCTCTACGAGCAGTACTTC.

The V gene is TRBV11-3, the J gene TRBJ2-1; unclear D gene. V was shortened by 5 bases and J by 0 bases, with 11 bases between the two germline ends. Germline CDR1 is SGHNT and CDR2 is YENEEA. The length of the CDR3 is 15 residues. CDR3 DNA sequence: TGTGCCAGCAGCATGGAATTTAGCTCCTACAATGAGCAGTTCTTC. This encodes CASSMEFSSYNEQFF.

The chain has TRBV6-5 and TRBJ2-3; D may correspond to TRBD1 or TRBD2 (6 bases each). This CDR3 contains 15 residues. Per germline, CDR1 MNHEY and CDR2 SVGAGI. V lost 6 bases and J 0 bases, leaving 13 bases between the germline ends. CDR3 in DNA: TGTGCCAGCAGCTTAGGGGGGTCTAGCACAGATACGCAGTATTTT. It yields the protein CASSLGGSSTDTQYF.

The chain employs TRBV6-2 or TRBV6-3 and TRBJ1-2, with a weak D call TRBD1 (6 bases). The CDR3 spans 20 residues. The V and J ends lost 0 bases and 4 bases respectively, with 27 bases between them. Per the germline V gene, CDR1 is MNHEY and CDR2 is SVGEGT. CDR3 sequence (DNA): TGTGCCAGCAGTTACTCCGGAAAAAGCCGGGCCCAGGGGCGACGCTATGGCTACACCTTC. Encoded protein: CASSYSGKSRAQGRRYGYTF.

The chain combines TRBV18 with TRBJ2-3; unclear D gene. CDR1 is KGHSH, CDR2 LQKENI, per germline. The CDR3 extends over 12 amino acids. V dropped 2 bases and J dropped 5 bases, with 5 bases sitting between them. The CDR3, as DNA: TGTGCCAGCTCACCATCGAGAGATACGCAGTATTTT. It translates to CASSPSRDTQYF.

The chain couples TRBV29-1 to TRBJ1-1; the D gene is possibly TRBD1 (6 bases). Trimming took off 7 bases at V and 5 bases at J, with 17 bases between the two ends. Germline V gene sequence: CDR1 SQVTM, CDR2 ANQGSEA. This CDR3 has 13 amino acids. The CDR3, as DNA: TGCAGCGGGCGGGACAATAGGTGGACTGAAGCTTTCTTT. Its protein product is CSGRDNRWTEAFF.

The chain couples TRBV5-4 to TRBJ1-3; D perhaps matches TRBD1 (5 bases). The CDR3 spans 16 residues. Trimming cost V 2 bases and J 4 bases, with 16 bases left between them. Germline assignment: CDR1 SGHNT and CDR2 YYREEE (reference sequence). The CDR3 loop reads CASSLRGDSRGNTIYF. The CDR3 DNA sequence: TGTGCCAGCAGCTTACGAGGGGATAGTCGAGGAAACACCATATATTTT.

The chain recombines TRBV6-1 with TRBJ1-5, with D unresolved. V shed 1 base and J shed 4 bases, with 5 bases lying between them. The CDR3 is made up of 13 amino acids. CDR1 MNHNS and CDR2 SASEGT come from the germline V gene. The CDR3 DNA follows: TGTGCCAGCAGTGAAGTCCTTAATCAGCCCCAGCATTTT. This codes for CASSEVLNQPQHF.